These T cell receptor beta chains were read from a single sample in a study of early T cells in non-severe SARS-CoV-2 infection. TCRdb itself ran the 5' RACE reads through MiXCR, one entry per CDR3 protein. The profile shows about 60,000 distinct CDR3 sequences, around 10% of them singletons. The sequencing used whole blood, collected at baseline. Receptors originate from an adult who was a healthcare worker with PCR-confirmed SARS-CoV-2 infection or an uninfected control (not recorded which). Each CDR3 is given with its conserved first and last residue. The D gene is left open where the match is weak. Some rows mark clone size as missing; the rest say once, few, many or name a class of expanded clone.

D gene: TRBD2
V gene: TRBV20-1
J gene: TRBJ2-5
clone size: many
CDR3 protein: CSARRIGGQETQYF
CDR3 DNA: TGCAGTGCTAGGAGGATCGGGGGGCAAGAGACCCAGTACTTC

D gene: -
V gene: TRBV2
J gene: TRBJ2-1
clone size: few
CDR3 protein: CASRSRLGGSEQFF
CDR3 DNA: TGTGCCAGCAGGAGTCGCCTGGGGGGTAGTGAGCAGTTCTTC

D gene: TRBD1
V gene: TRBV18
J gene: TRBJ1-6
clone size: few
CDR3 protein: CASSEGQAAYNSPLHF
CDR3 DNA: TGTGCCAGCTCAGAGGGACAGGCGGCCTATAATTCACCCCTCCACTTT

D gene: TRBD2
V gene: TRBV5-4
J gene: TRBJ2-7
clone size: -
CDR3 protein: CASSSGLAGYEQYF
CDR3 DNA: TGTGCCAGCAGCTCCGGACTAGCGGGCTACGAGCAGTACTTC

D gene: -
V gene: TRBV7-9
J gene: TRBJ2-5
clone size: -
CDR3 protein: CASSRLRGVETQYF
CDR3 DNA: TGTGCCAGCAGCCGACTTAGGGGGGTGGAGACCCAGTACTTC

D gene: -
V gene: TRBV6-2/TRBV6-3
J gene: TRBJ1-1
clone size: few
CDR3 protein: CASSYYAAEAFF
CDR3 DNA: TGTGCCAGCAGTTACTATGCGGCTGAAGCTTTCTTT

D gene: -
V gene: TRBV5-1
J gene: TRBJ2-1
clone size: -
CDR3 protein: CASSLAAGTGYNEQFF
CDR3 DNA: TGCGCCAGCAGCTTGGCCGCAGGAACGGGCTACAATGAGCAGTTCTTC

D gene: -
V gene: TRBV9
J gene: TRBJ2-3
clone size: many
CDR3 protein: CASSVQTDTQYF
CDR3 DNA: TGTGCCAGCAGCGTACAAACAGATACGCAGTATTTT

D gene: -
V gene: TRBV30
J gene: TRBJ1-4
clone size: many
CDR3 protein: CAWSGTTTNEKLFF
CDR3 DNA: TGTGCCTGGAGTGGGACAACAACTAATGAAAAACTGTTTTTT

D gene: -
V gene: TRBV6-1
J gene: TRBJ2-5
clone size: medium-sized
CDR3 protein: CASSYYPGAGETQYF
CDR3 DNA: TGTGCCAGCAGTTACTACCCAGGGGCGGGGGAGACCCAGTACTTC

D gene: -
V gene: TRBV5-1
J gene: TRBJ1-1
clone size: few
CDR3 protein: CASSFGGDTEAFF
CDR3 DNA: TGCGCCAGCAGCTTTGGGGGAGACACTGAAGCTTTCTTT

D gene: -
V gene: TRBV10-3
J gene: TRBJ1-1
clone size: -
CDR3 protein: CAISRGLNTEAFF
CDR3 DNA: TGTGCCATCAGTCGGGGGCTGAACACTGAAGCTTTCTTT

D gene: -
V gene: TRBV29-1
J gene: TRBJ2-7
clone size: -
CDR3 protein: CSVGWGQEQYF
CDR3 DNA: TGCAGCGTTGGGTGGGGTCAAGAGCAGTACTTC

D gene: TRBD1
V gene: TRBV5-1
J gene: TRBJ2-5
clone size: -
CDR3 protein: CASTDRGTAKGTQYF
CDR3 DNA: TGCGCCAGCACGGACCGAGGGACAGCGAAGGGGACCCAGTACTTC

D gene: -
V gene: TRBV12-3/TRBV12-4
J gene: TRBJ2-7
clone size: -
CDR3 protein: CASSLIGAYEQYF
CDR3 DNA: TGTGCCAGCAGTTTGATCGGAGCCTACGAGCAGTACTTC

D gene: TRBD2
V gene: TRBV6-2/TRBV6-3
J gene: TRBJ2-3
clone size: -
CDR3 protein: CASNPSGGASDTQYF
CDR3 DNA: TGTGCCAGCAACCCTAGCGGGGGGGCTTCAGATACGCAGTATTTT

D gene: -
V gene: TRBV7-9
J gene: TRBJ2-1
clone size: -
CDR3 protein: CASSFLQGTRNEQFF
CDR3 DNA: TGTGCCAGCAGCTTCCTACAGGGAACTCGCAATGAGCAGTTCTTC